Presented here are 27 T cell receptor beta chains from one specimen sequenced in a study of spatial heterogeneity in lung cancer. TCRdb recomputed calls from the 5' RACE reads with MiXCR, one row per CDR3 protein. Of fewer than 55,000 distinct CDR3 sequences in the sample, about 7.4% are singletons; the top ten hold approximately 35%. The time point denotes: blood at routine non-recurrence follow-up after resection. Tumor, nontumor lung or frozen PBMC supplied whole RNA that was sequenced unsorted. The input for sequencing was PBMCs, taken at follow-up. All receptors come from a female donor with early-stage non-small cell lung cancer.

This clonotype appeared many times. Mismatch with germline at one junction end may stem from a read error. The rearrangement links TRBV7-2 to TRBJ2-5; D is unclear. This CDR3 contains 14 residues. Germline assignment: CDR1 SGHTA and CDR2 FQGNSA. This CDR3 is CASSLIINQETQYF. The CDR3 DNA is TGTGCCAGCAGCTTAATTATAAACCAGGAGACCCAGTACTTC.

This clonotype has a count of ten or more. The chain carries TRBV7-2 and TRBJ2-2; no reliable D call. Trimming took 7 bases from V and 6 from J, leaving 15 bases between them. In germline, CDR1 is SGHTA, CDR2 FQGNSA. This CDR3 region has 14 residues. CDR3 nucleotides: TGTGCCAGCAAGCTTAGTAGCTGGCCCGGGGAGCTGTTTTTT. It specifies CASKLSSWPGELFF. Based on the CDR3 plus reference TRBV7-2 and TRBJ2-2, the full variable domain is GAGVSQSPSNKVTEKGKDVELRCDPISGHTALYWYRQSLGQGLEFLIYFQGNSAPDKSGLPSDRFSAERTGGSVSTLTIQRTQQEDSAVYLCASKLSSWPGELFFGEGSRLTVL.

In this sample, this clonotype turned up many times. The rearrangement links TRBV5-1 to TRBJ2-5, with D unclear. V was shortened by 0 bases and J by 2 bases, with 8 bases between the two germline ends. Per the germline V gene, CDR1 is SGHRS and CDR2 is YFSETQ. The CDR3 consists of 14 residues. CDR3: CASSLAGQQETQYF. The CDR3 DNA is TGCGCCAGCAGCTTGGCCGGGCAGCAAGAGACCCAGTACTTC.

Concerning this clonotype itself: Sequence at one end of the junction differs from germline and may be a read error. The chain couples TRBV12-3 or TRBV12-4 to TRBJ2-1; 9 positions match TRBD2. This CDR3 has 15 amino acids. The CDR3, as DNA: TGTGCCAGCAGTCTAGCGGGGAGCTCCTACAATGAGCAGTTCTTC. Translated, it gives CASSLAGSSYNEQFF.

The chain carries TRBV2 and TRBJ2-7; D remains unclear. Germline CDR1 SNHLY, CDR2 FYNNEI. The CDR3 totals 11 residues. V lost 8 bases to trimming and J lost 7 bases, with 12 bases between them. CDR3 residues: CASQSFLEQYF. As DNA, the CDR3 is TGTGCCAGCCAGAGTTTCTTGGAGCAGTACTTC. Combining the CDR3 with reference TRBV2 and TRBJ2-7 gives the whole variable domain EPEVTQTPSHQVTQMGQEVILRCVPISNHLYFYWYRQILGQKVEFLVSFYNNEISEKSEIFDDQFSVERPDGSNFTLKIRSTKLEDSAMYFCASQSFLEQYFGPGTRLTVT.

This clonotype was seen at least ten times. The chain employs TRBV7-2 and TRBJ1-4, with unresolved D. V was clipped by 1 base and J by 7 bases, with 10 bases between them. This CDR3 comprises 14 residues. Germline CDR1 reads SGHTA; CDR2 reads FQGNSA. CDR3 nucleotide sequence: TGTGCCAGCAGCTTAGGTTCTTATAGTGAAAAACTGTTTTTT. As protein: CASSLGSYSEKLFF.

As concerns this clonotype: Its ends do not fully match the called genes, so a read error is possible. Here the CDR3 reads CASSVAGLAGDPLSYEQYF. Here the CDR3 DNA reads TGTGCCAGCAGCGTAGCGGGACTAGCGGGGGACCCACTCTCCTACGAGCAGTACTTC. The V gene is TRBV7-9, the J gene TRBJ2-7; 14 nucleotides agree with TRBD2. Germline values: CDR1 SEHNR, CDR2 FQNEAQ (reference sequence). The CDR3 loop spans 19 amino acids.

This clonotype has a count of ten or more. The chain is built from TRBV5-1 and TRBJ1-2; no reliable D call. In germline, CDR1 is SGHRS, CDR2 YFSETQ. This CDR3 region has 13 residues. Between the trimmed V and J ends, which lost 4 bases and 8 bases, there was a span of 15 bases. CDR3 bases: TGCGCCAGCAGCCCTGAGATGGGAGGCGGCTACACCTTC. It codes for CASSPEMGGGYTF.

This clonotype came up a few times. Here the CDR3 DNA reads TGTGCCAGCATTCCGGGCCTAGGTAGCAATCAGCCCCAGCATTTT. It encodes CASIPGLGSNQPQHF. The V gene is TRBV28, the J gene TRBJ1-5; D is unclear. The CDR3 is made up of 15 amino acids. Germline V CDR1 and CDR2: MDHEN, SYDVKM. V was shortened by 7 bases and J by 0 bases, with 13 bases between the two germline ends.

This clonotype was seen many times. The genes are TRBV5-1 and TRBJ1-6, with no clear D. Germline-derived CDR1 and CDR2 are SGHRS and YFSETQ. CDR3 length: 13 residues. The V end lost 0 bases, the J end lost 6 bases, and 4 bases lay between the germline ends. Here the CDR3 DNA reads TGCGCCAGCAGCTTGGAGGGTAATTCACCCCTCCACTTT. This gives the protein CASSLEGNSPLHF.

This clonotype has a handful of counts. The rearrangement uses TRBV5-1 and TRBJ1-2; 9 bases align to TRBD1. Losses at the gene ends were 7 bases for V and 5 bases for J; bases not matched to a gene: 15. Germline V gives CDR1 SGHRS, CDR2 YFSETQ. The CDR3 is 16 residues long. CDR3 DNA sequence: TGCGCCAGCCGAGCTCATAGGACAGGGGCTATGTATGGCTACACCTTC. This codes for CASRAHRTGAMYGYTF.

This clonotype was seen many times. The rearrangement uses TRBV29-1 and TRBJ2-3; D is possibly TRBD2 (6 bases). V dropped 4 bases and J dropped 10 bases, with 12 bases sitting between them. The CDR3 consists of 11 residues. CDR1 is SQVTM, CDR2 ANQGSEA, per germline. This chain's CDR3 is CSVVGGSAQYF. The CDR3 DNA reads TGCAGCGTTGTGGGGGGTTCGGCGCAGTATTTT.

This clonotype was counted between two and nine times. The chain is built from TRBV12-3 or TRBV12-4 and TRBJ2-3; D perhaps matches TRBD2 (5 bases). Trimming removed 3 bases at V and 1 base at J, with 8 bases between. This CDR3 region has 14 residues. The CDR3 sequence: CASSFRGGTDTQYF. DNA for the CDR3: TGTGCCAGCAGTTTTCGGGGAGGCACAGATACGCAGTATTTT.

The V gene is TRBV5-6, the J gene TRBJ1-6, with 8 bases that match TRBD1. The CDR3 consists of 16 residues. Germline values: CDR1 SGHDT, CDR2 YYEEEE. The trim removed 4 bases at V and 3 bases at J, leaving 6 bases unmatched. The DNA for the CDR3 is TGTGCCAGCAGCCCGGACAGGGCGAACTATAATTCACCCCTCCACTTT. Protein product: CASSPDRANYNSPLHF.

The chain has TRBV5-1 and TRBJ1-2, with 9 bases aligning to TRBD1. The germline V gene has CDR1 SGHRS and CDR2 YFSETQ. This CDR3 comprises 14 residues. The ends lost 4 bases at V and 6 bases at J; junction bases unmatched: 7. The chain's CDR3 is CASSPEGTGHGYTF. The CDR3 coding sequence is TGCGCCAGCAGCCCGGAGGGGACAGGGCATGGCTACACCTTC.

The rearrangement joins TRBV5-4 to TRBJ2-5; D gene uncertain. The ends were cut back, 4 bases at V and 5 bases at J, with 15 bases in the middle. Per germline, CDR1 SGHNT and CDR2 YYREEE (reference sequence). This CDR3 has 14 amino acids. The DNA of the CDR3 is TGTGCCAGCAGCGGCTCTAGTACGAAGGAGACCCAGTACTTC. Translation: CASSGSSTKETQYF.

This clonotype was seen ten or more times. The rearrangement links TRBV20-1 to TRBJ2-7; no clear D. V lost 6 bases and J 7 bases, leaving 16 bases between the germline ends. The germline CDR1 and CDR2 sequences are DFQATT and SNEGSKA (reference sequence). CDR3 length: 12 amino acids. The CDR3 region has the DNA TGCAGTGCCACTAAGGGCTCGGCAGAGCAGTACTTC. It yields the protein CSATKGSAEQYF.

This chain links TRBV14 with TRBJ2-5; D gene ambiguous. The CDR3 runs 12 residues. Trimming took off 2 bases at V and 0 bases at J, with 1 base between the two ends. From germline, CDR1 is SGHDN and CDR2 FVKESK. The CDR3 coding sequence is TGTGCCAGCAGCCAACACCAAGAGACCCAGTACTTC. As protein: CASSQHQETQYF.

This clonotype showed up many times. This chain joins TRBV7-2 and TRBJ2-7, with TRBD2 as a possible D gene (6 bases). This CDR3 is built from 14 residues. The V gene lost 5 bases and the J gene lost 3 bases, with 14 bases spanning the gap. Germline V CDR1 and CDR2: SGHTA, FQGNSA. The CDR3 sequence: CASSRSLGGYEQYF. CDR3 nucleotide sequence: TGTGCCAGCAGCCGGAGCTTGGGAGGCTACGAGCAGTACTTC.

Concerning this clonotype: Since a much larger clone is just one base distant, this may be a read error. The CDR3 coding sequence is TGTGCCAACAGCCTCGAAGGCGGGGTAGTCACCGGGGAGCTGTTTTTT. Translated: CANSLEGGVVTGELFF. This sequence joins TRBV7-2 and TRBJ2-2, with D maybe TRBD2 (6 bases). This CDR3 comprises 16 residues. Per the germline V gene, CDR1 is SGHTA and CDR2 is FQGNSA.

In DNA, the CDR3 is TGTGCCAGCAGCCGCGGGGCAGATACGCAGTATTTT. Protein product: CASSRGADTQYF. The chain links TRBV7-9 to TRBJ2-3, with D possibly TRBD2 on 6 matching bases. V lost 5 bases to trimming and J lost 4 bases, with 7 bases between them. CDR1 is SEHNR and CDR2 is FQNEAQ in the germline V gene (reference sequence). This CDR3 has 12 amino acids.

This clonotype was recorded many times. The rearrangement joins TRBV7-2 to TRBJ1-1; 9 bases are a match to TRBD1. Unmatched junction bases numbered 4, after V lost 5 bases and J lost 0 bases. Germline lookup yields CDR1 SGHTA and CDR2 FQGNSA. The CDR3 contains 15 residues. DNA of the CDR3: TGTGCCAGCAGCCCCTGGACAGGGGTGAACACTGAAGCTTTCTTT. Translating it yields CASSPWTGVNTEAFF.

This chain links TRBV4-1 with TRBJ1-2, with 10 bases fitting TRBD1. Germline lookup yields CDR1 MGHRA and CDR2 YSYEKL. The V and J ends lost 3 bases and 4 bases, in that order; junction bases with no gene match: 8. The CDR3 consists of 16 residues. In DNA form, the CDR3 reads TGCGCCAGCAGCCAGGCGGGACAGGGGACTACCTATGGCTACACCTTC. Translating it yields CASSQAGQGTTYGYTF.

This clonotype was recorded many times. The rearrangement uses TRBV6-2 or TRBV6-3 and TRBJ1-4, with 9 bases identical to TRBD1. The ends lost 6 bases at V and 1 base at J; junction bases unmatched: 6. This CDR3 region has 16 residues. CDR1 MNHEY and CDR2 SVGEGT come from the germline V gene. The CDR3 nucleotides read TGTGCCAGCAGAACGGGACAGGGAGGAACTAATGAAAAACTGTTTTTT. Translating it yields CASRTGQGGTNEKLFF.

The chain carries TRBV11-1 and TRBJ2-3; 8 nucleotides line up with TRBD2. Germline V gene data show CDR1 as SGHAT and CDR2 as FQDESV (reference sequence). V was clipped by 3 bases and J by 1 base; unmatched bases: 12. This CDR3 has 18 residues. Here the CDR3 reads CASSFLKSAGGRTDTQYF. CDR3 coding DNA: TGTGCCAGCAGCTTCCTCAAGTCCGCGGGGGGACGCACAGATACGCAGTATTTT.

This clonotype has just a few counts. The chain carries TRBV20-1 and TRBJ2-3; the D is unclear. V was clipped by 0 bases and J by 2 bases, with 12 bases between them. Germline V CDR1 and CDR2: DFQATT, SNEGSKA (reference sequence). This CDR3 contains 15 residues. The CDR3 DNA follows: TGCAGTGCTAGAGAGAGAAAAGGGATCACAGATACGCAGTATTTT. This sequence encodes CSARERKGITDTQYF.

This clonotype has a count of ten or more. This chain links TRBV7-2 with TRBJ2-3, with D unresolved. This CDR3 is 13 amino acids long. CDR1 and CDR2 (germline): SGHTA, FQGNSA. Trimming stripped 2 bases from V and 0 bases from J, with 3 bases between. Here the CDR3 reads CASSLQSTDTQYF. Written as DNA, the CDR3 is TGTGCCAGCAGCTTACAGAGCACAGATACGCAGTATTTT.